The 22 T cell receptor beta chains in this list originate from one sample, sequenced in a study of blood T cell repertoires in COVID-19. Using immunoSEQ multiplex PCR, the repertoire was profiled, and TCRdb retains in-frame clones only, with some absent. The sample consists of approximately 360,000 clones, more than 70% of them appearing once. The specimen was PBMCs or T cells enriched from blood (not recorded which). Receptor source: a man in his forties in a cohort exposed to, infected with or recovered from COVID-19 (not recorded which).

The V call is TRBV7-9, the J call TRBJ2-7; the D gene is possibly TRBD1 (6 bases). The ends were cut back, 1 base at V and 2 bases at J, with 9 bases in the middle. Germline CDR1 SEHNR, CDR2 FQNEAQ (reference sequence). The CDR3 runs 14 residues. The CDR3 nucleotides read TGTGCCAGCAGCTTAGATAGGGACACCTACGAGCAGTACTTC. This gives the protein CASSLDRDTYEQYF.

The gene calls are TRBV4-1 and TRBJ1-2; D is unclear. Germline CDR1 reads MGHRA; CDR2 reads YSYEKL. Trimming pared 0 bases from V and 0 bases from J, leaving 8 bases between. The CDR3 has 15 amino acids. The CDR3 DNA reads as TGCGCCAGCAGCCAAGACCACGGAGCTAACTATGGCTACACCTTC. It is translated as CASSQDHGANYGYTF.

This clone was seen repeatedly, ten times or more. The chain carries TRBV3-1 (or the pseudogene TRBV3-2) and TRBJ2-1; 10 positions agree with TRBD2. CDR1 and CDR2 (germline): LGHDT, YNNKEL (reference sequence). Trimming at V came to 0 bases and at J to 8 bases, leaving 7 bases not matched to a gene. The CDR3 spans 16 residues. Here the CDR3 reads CASSQDYSGRVHEQFF. CDR3 DNA: TGTGCCAGCAGCCAAGATTACAGCGGGAGGGTCCATGAGCAGTTCTTC.

The chain links TRBV6-5 to TRBJ1-4; 7 bases agree with TRBD1. Germline-derived CDR1 and CDR2 are MNHEY and SVGAGI. The CDR3 totals 14 residues. The V and J ends lost 7 bases and 5 bases, in that order; junction bases with no gene match: 7. In DNA form, the CDR3 reads TGTGCCAGCACCTTGGACAGGCAGAATGAAAAACTGTTTTTT. This codes for CASTLDRQNEKLFF.

This rearrangement joins TRBV10-2 to TRBJ1-1; D possibly corresponds to TRBD1 (5 bases). The ends were cut back, 2 bases at V and 1 base at J, with 8 bases in the middle. The CDR3 consists of 14 residues. In germline, CDR1 is WSHSY, CDR2 SAAADI. CDR3 in amino acids: CASSEATGNTEAFF. In DNA, the CDR3 is TGCGCCAGCAGTGAGGCAACAGGGAACACTGAAGCTTTCTTT.

The V and J genes are TRBV20-1 and TRBJ2-7; D gene uncertain. V lost 2 bases and J 3 bases, leaving 5 bases between the germline ends. The CDR3 spans 11 residues. Per the germline V gene, CDR1 is DFQATT and CDR2 is SNEGSKA (reference sequence). The CDR3 loop is CSARSSYEQYF. The CDR3, as DNA: TGCAGTGCTAGATCCAGCTACGAGCAGTACTTC.

This sequence joins TRBV7-9 and TRBJ1-4, with TRBD1 matching over 8 bases. V gave up 5 bases and J gave up 7 bases; unmatched junction bases: 12. Germline CDR1 SEHNR, CDR2 FQNEAQ (reference sequence). The CDR3 is 16 residues long. DNA of the CDR3: TGTGCCAGCAGCCCCCCCCGGACAGGGAGGCGTGAAAAACTGTTTTTT. Translation: CASSPPRTGRREKLFF.

V gene TRBV7-2 combines with J gene TRBJ2-5; 7 bases align to TRBD2. This CDR3 has 15 amino acids. Germline assignment: CDR1 SGHTA and CDR2 FQGNSA. Unmatched junction bases numbered 8, after V lost 5 bases and J lost 2 bases. DNA for the CDR3: TGTGCCAGCAGCCCAGGACTAGTGAGACAAGAGACCCAGTACTTC. It codes for CASSPGLVRQETQYF.

The chain is built from TRBV1 and TRBJ2-4; the table's D call, TRBD2, was not checked against the DNA. TRBV1 corresponds to a pseudogene. There are 22 residues in the CDR3. CDR3 protein: CTSSQDGGVLRSRGLAKNIQYF. The CDR3 region has the DNA TGCACCAGCAGCCAAGATGGGGGGGTGCTAAGGAGTCGAGGTTTAGCCAAAAACATTCAGTACTTC.

The chain combines TRBV6-5 with TRBJ1-2; 9 bases agree with TRBD1. The germline CDR1 and CDR2 sequences are MNHEY and SVGAGI. J gave up 4 bases and V 2 bases, and 8 bases lay outside the gene matches. The CDR3 is made up of 16 amino acids. The CDR3 region is CASSYGTGGAVYGYTF. Here the CDR3 DNA reads TGTGCCAGCAGTTACGGTACAGGGGGCGCCGTCTATGGCTACACCTTC.

The gene calls are TRBV7-7 and TRBJ2-7; 8 nucleotides match TRBD2. After removal of 5 bases from V and 4 bases from J, the junction contained 16 bases not matched to a gene. Germline V gene lookup returns CDR1 SSHAT and CDR2 FNYEAQ (reference sequence). This CDR3 is built from 17 residues. The CDR3 nucleotides read TGTGCCAGCAGCCACCGACTAGCGTTAAAAATTTCTTACGAGCAGTACTTC. This translates into CASSHRLALKISYEQYF.

This clone was counted between two and nine times. This chain joins TRBV4-1 and TRBJ2-7; TRBD1 agrees at 7 bases. Germline CDR1 reads MGHRA; CDR2 reads YSYEKL. Losses at the gene ends were 0 bases for V and 7 bases for J; bases not matched to a gene: 12. The CDR3 covers 16 residues. The CDR3 coding sequence is TGCGCCAGCAGCCAAGAGGCAAACAGGGGACCATGGGAGCAGTACTTC. This codes for CASSQEANRGPWEQYF.

This chain uses TRBV28 with TRBJ2-3, with 9 bases lining up with TRBD1. With V trimmed by 6 bases and J by 7 bases, 8 bases remained unmatched. CDR3 length: 14 residues. Germline CDR1 and CDR2: MDHEN and SYDVKM. CDR3 in DNA: TGTGCCAGCAGCAACAGGGGGCTGGGGAATACGCAGTATTTT. Its translation: CASSNRGLGNTQYF.

The chain joins TRBV14 to TRBJ1-2; D call uncertain. The V gene lost 0 bases and the J gene lost 4 bases, with 9 bases spanning the gap. Per the germline V gene, CDR1 is SGHDN and CDR2 is FVKESK. This CDR3 contains 14 residues. CDR3 nucleotides: TGTGCCAGCAGCCAAGAGAGAGGGTTCTATGGCTACACCTTC. Its protein is CASSQERGFYGYTF.

V usage is TRBV10-2 and J usage is TRBJ1-1, with D unclear. The V end lost 2 bases, the J end lost 7 bases, and 11 bases lay between the germline ends. Per germline, CDR1 WSHSY and CDR2 SAAADI. CDR3 length equals 13 residues. The CDR3: CASSETDINEAFF. In nucleotides, the CDR3 is TGCGCCAGCAGTGAGACAGATATTAATGAAGCTTTCTTT.

The V and J genes are TRBV5-1 and TRBJ2-7; perhaps TRBD1 as D (5 bases). CDR1 and CDR2 (germline): SGHRS, YFSETQ. Trimming took 2 bases from V and 3 from J, leaving 9 bases between them. The length of the CDR3 is 13 residues. The CDR3 bases are TGCGCCAGCAGCTTCGGACACCTCTACGAGCAGTACTTC. This encodes CASSFGHLYEQYF.

This clone has a single count. This chain joins TRBV7-9 and TRBJ2-1, with no clear D. V lost 2 bases and J 0 bases, leaving 8 bases between the germline ends. The CDR3 extends over 15 amino acids. Germline CDR1 is SEHNR and CDR2 is FQNEAQ (reference sequence). As DNA, the CDR3 is TGTGCCAGCAGCTTATGGGCCACCTCCTACAATGAGCAGTTCTTC. Its protein is CASSLWATSYNEQFF.

The chain links TRBV30 to TRBJ1-1; D is unclear. The CDR3 loop spans 13 amino acids. The germline CDR1 and CDR2 sequences are GTSNPN and SVGIG (reference sequence). Trimming stripped 1 base from V and 12 bases from J, with 18 bases between. In DNA form, the CDR3 reads TGTGCCTGGAGTGAGCTCACGACAACTCATCCTTTCTTT. Its protein is CAWSELTTTHPFF. The entire variable domain, with the rest obtained from reference TRBV30 and TRBJ1-1, is as follows: SQTIHQWPATLVQPVGSPLSLECTVEGTSNPNLYWYRQAAGRGLQLLFYSVGIGQISSEVPQNLSASRPQDRQFILSSKKLLLSDSGFYLCAWSELTTTHPFFGQGTRLTVV.

The chain couples TRBV6-5 to TRBJ2-3; D is unclear. Germline CDR1 is MNHEY and CDR2 is SVGAGI. The CDR3 extends over 13 amino acids. Trimming cost V 0 bases and J 12 bases, with 13 bases left between them. The CDR3: CASSYSRGSPQYF. DNA of the CDR3: TGTGCCAGCAGTTACTCGAGAGGATCCCCCCAGTATTTT.

This sequence joins TRBV28 and TRBJ1-2; D gene unclear. Germline CDR1 reads MDHEN; CDR2 reads SYDVKM. This CDR3 is 13 amino acids long. The V end was cut by 2 bases, the J end by 2 bases, with 6 bases between. CDR3 DNA: TGTGCCAGCAGTTTAGCACAGAACTATGGCTACACCTTC. Residues: CASSLAQNYGYTF.

V is TRBV27 and J is TRBJ1-5, with D possibly matching TRBD1 (6 bases). Per the germline V gene, CDR1 is MNHEY and CDR2 is SMNVEV (reference sequence). The germline V and J ends were trimmed by 6 bases and 1 base, with 10 bases remaining between them. The CDR3 loop spans 14 amino acids. This CDR3 is CASRQGNSNQPQHF. The CDR3 region has the DNA TGTGCCAGCAGGCAGGGGAACAGCAATCAGCCCCAGCATTTT.

The chain employs TRBV3-1 (or the pseudogene TRBV3-2) and TRBJ2-3, with TRBD2 matching over 9 bases. From germline, CDR1 is LGHDT and CDR2 YNNKEL (reference sequence). CDR3 length: 14 residues. J gave up 6 bases and V 2 bases, and 3 bases lay outside the gene matches. The CDR3 bases are TGTGCCAGCAGCCAAAGCGGGAGGTCGGATACGCAGTATTTT. Translating gives CASSQSGRSDTQYF.